This T cell receptor (beta chain) was obtained from a study of cytomegalovirus exposure and HLA in healthy donors. Background on the study: Early on, a data release was issued that held approximately 92 million unique TCRs from HLA-typed donors. Study-wide findings and caveats: A later analysis linked a missense DCLRE1C variant to TCR beta V- and J-gene trimming. Cytomegalovirus status, reportedly, was diagnosed with high specificity and sensitivity by the classifier.

For this clone: What it binds is unknown.

Trimming took 2 bases from V and 5 from J; bases not matched to a gene: 17. Germline loops: CDR1 MNHEY, CDR2 SMNVEV (reference sequence). CDR3 length equals 18 residues. Though nominally healthy at sampling, donors likely had unrecorded immune exposures. The PCR ran on 60 Vbeta and 13 Jbeta primers. TCRdb keeps only in-frame clones here, not all; method: immunoSEQ multiplex PCR. In the table there are over 200,000 clones, under 90% of which are singletons. The sequenced sample was PBMCs. The receptor's source is a human donor in good health. V usage is TRBV27 and J usage is TRBJ2-5; TRBD1 aligns across 7 bases. CDR3 protein: CASSLKGGQGVFGETQYF. The DNA for the CDR3 is TGTGCCAGCAGTTTAAAGGGCGGGCAGGGGGTTTTCGGGGAGACCCAGTACTTC.